These T cell receptor beta chains were read from a single sample in a study of a mutant IDH1 vaccine in newly diagnosed glioma. The antigens for these receptors are not known. Assay used: immunoSEQ multiplex PCR; TCRdb lists only in-frame clones, some missing. The sample shows 110,000 or so clones, 85% to 90% of them seen only once. Sequences were derived from PBMCs, sampled from a glioma patient whose treatment included an IDH1 peptide vaccine. The receptors come from a woman aged 45-60 years with glioma. Both conserved end residues are part of each CDR3. D genes are given only for firm matches. The listing skips clone size in some rows; elsewhere it reads once, few, many or a size class.

D: TRBD1
V: TRBV6-1
length: 14
size: -
J: TRBJ1-4
CDR3: CASRGQGADEKLFF
DNA: TGTGCCAGCAGGGGACAGGGAGCGGATGAAAAACTGTTTTTT

D: TRBD1
V: TRBV7-9
length: 17
size: -
J: TRBJ2-7
CDR3: CTSSLVGTGEGPYEQYF
DNA: TGTACCAGCAGCCTAGTTGGGACAGGGGAGGGTCCCTACGAGCAGTACTTC

D: -
V: TRBV10-2
length: 14
size: -
J: TRBJ1-3
CDR3: CASSRTSSGNTIYF
DNA: TGCGCCAGCAGTCGGACATCCTCTGGAAACACCATATATTTT

D: TRBD1
V: TRBV29-1
length: 17
size: -
J: TRBJ2-7
CDR3: CSVDGEITGTGYYEQYF
DNA: TGCAGCGTTGATGGGGAAATCACCGGGACAGGGTATTACGAGCAGTACTTC

D: -
V: TRBV27
length: 13
size: -
J: TRBJ1-1
CDR3: CASSRWVSTEAFF
DNA: TGTGCCAGCAGTCGGTGGGTGAGCACTGAAGCTTTCTTT

D: TRBD2
V: TRBV19
length: 14
size: -
J: TRBJ2-1
CDR3: CASSIAGGPHEQFF
DNA: TGTGCCAGTAGTATAGCGGGAGGGCCCCATGAGCAGTTCTTC

D: -
V: TRBV10-3
length: 11
size: -
J: TRBJ2-3
CDR3: CATETGDTQYF
DNA: TGTGCCACTGAAACCGGGGATACGCAGTATTTT

D: TRBD1
V: TRBV28
length: 14
size: -
J: TRBJ2-7
CDR3: CASIFGQGRGEQYF
DNA: TGTGCCAGCATTTTTGGACAGGGTAGGGGCGAGCAGTACTTC

D: TRBD1
V: TRBV5-1
length: 13
size: -
J: TRBJ1-1
CDR3: CASSLEQGVEAFF
DNA: TGCGCCAGCAGCTTGGAACAGGGGGTTGAAGCTTTCTTT

D: -
V: TRBV14
length: 11
size: -
J: TRBJ2-1
CDR3: CASSYHNEQFF
DNA: TGTGCCAGCAGCTACCACAATGAGCAGTTCTTC

D: -
V: TRBV27
length: 13
size: once
J: TRBJ2-5
CDR3: CASSLSVGETQYF
DNA: TGTGCCAGCAGTTTAAGCGTCGGGGAGACCCAGTACTTC

D: -
V: TRBV7-9
length: 12
size: -
J: TRBJ2-5
CDR3: CASSREEETQYF
DNA: TGTGCCAGCAGCCGAGAAGAGGAGACCCAGTACTTC

D: -
V: TRBV2
length: 13
size: -
J: TRBJ2-7
CDR3: CASRSVDSYEQYF
DNA: TGTGCCAGCAGAAGCGTGGATTCCTACGAGCAGTACTTC

D: -
V: TRBV7-9
length: 15
size: -
J: TRBJ1-5
CDR3: CASSLDSGRTEPQHF
DNA: TGTGCCAGCAGCTTAGACTCGGGACGCACAGAGCCCCAGCATTTT

D: -
V: TRBV7-9
length: 15
size: -
J: TRBJ2-1
CDR3: CASSLGAATYNEQFF
DNA: TGTGCCAGCAGCTTAGGGGCAGCCACCTACAATGAGCAGTTCTTC

D: TRBD1
V: TRBV5-1
length: 15
size: -
J: TRBJ2-7
CDR3: CASSSGQSISYEQYF
DNA: TGCGCCAGCAGCTCGGGACAGTCAATCTCCTACGAGCAGTACTTC

D: -
V: TRBV7-6
length: 15
size: -
J: TRBJ2-1
CDR3: CASSNWARGYNEQFF
DNA: TGTGCCAGCAGCAACTGGGCTAGGGGGTACAATGAGCAGTTCTTC

D: -
V: TRBV5-1
length: 14
size: -
J: TRBJ2-1
CDR3: CASSLPDSYNEQFF
DNA: TGCGCCAGCAGCTTGCCGGATTCATACAATGAGCAGTTCTTC

D: -
V: TRBV5-5
length: 14
size: -
J: TRBJ1-5
CDR3: CASSLGPAGQPQHF
DNA: TGTGCCAGCAGCTTAGGCCCCGCGGGGCAGCCCCAGCATTTT

D: -
V: TRBV4-2
length: 17
size: -
J: TRBJ1-4
CDR3: CASSLNRVLGTNEKLFF
DNA: TGTGCCAGCAGCCTGAACAGGGTACTTGGGACTAATGAAAAACTGTTTTTT

D: -
V: TRBV5-1
length: 15
size: -
J: TRBJ2-5
CDR3: CASSLAGRGQETQYF
DNA: TGCGCCAGCAGCTTGGCCGGAAGGGGTCAAGAGACCCAGTACTTC

D: -
V: TRBV6-1
length: 12
size: once
J: TRBJ2-7
CDR3: CASTGRFYEQYF
DNA: TGTGCCAGCACCGGACGGTTCTACGAGCAGTACTTC

D: TRBD2
V: TRBV10-1
length: 16
size: once
J: TRBJ2-3
CDR3: CASSESTLAGTDTQYF
DNA: TGCGCCAGCAGTGAGTCGACACTAGCGGGCACAGATACGCAGTATTTT

D: -
V: TRBV4-2
length: 14
size: -
J: TRBJ2-7
CDR3: CASSQDLLIYEQYF
DNA: TGTGCCAGCAGCCAAGATCTGCTAATCTACGAGCAGTACTTC

D: -
V: TRBV5-1
length: 13
size: -
J: TRBJ1-1
CDR3: CASSWPRGGEAFF
DNA: TGCGCCAGCAGCTGGCCCCGAGGAGGTGAAGCTTTCTTT

D: TRBD2
V: TRBV29-1
length: 11
size: -
J: TRBJ2-5
CDR3: CSVVREETQYF
DNA: TGCAGCGTTGTGCGGGAGGAGACCCAGTACTTC

D: -
V: TRBV2
length: 15
size: -
J: TRBJ2-5
CDR3: CASSVAGLKDETQYF
DNA: TGTGCCAGCAGTGTTGCGGGACTCAAGGACGAGACCCAGTACTTC

D: -
V: TRBV19
length: 13
size: -
J: TRBJ1-1
CDR3: CASSIETIAEAFF
DNA: TGTGCCAGTAGTATAGAGACAATCGCTGAAGCTTTCTTT

D: TRBD2
V: TRBV9
length: 16
size: -
J: TRBJ2-1
CDR3: CASSIRTSGSQNEQFF
DNA: TGTGCCAGCAGCATACGGACTAGCGGGAGTCAGAATGAGCAGTTCTTC

D: -
V: TRBV15
length: 18
size: -
J: TRBJ1-6
CDR3: CATSRDRNGGPYNSPLHF
DNA: TGTGCCACCAGCAGAGATCGAAATGGGGGTCCATATAATTCACCCCTCCACTTT

D: -
V: TRBV27
length: 15
size: -
J: TRBJ2-3
CDR3: CASSFGGAGPDTQYF
DNA: TGTGCCAGCAGTTTCGGAGGGGCAGGGCCAGATACGCAGTATTTT

D: -
V: TRBV10-3
length: 15
size: once
J: TRBJ2-3
CDR3: CAISPREQEGDTQYF
DNA: TGTGCCATCAGCCCTAGGGAACAGGAGGGCGATACGCAGTATTTT

D: -
V: TRBV30
length: 10
size: -
J: TRBJ2-5
CDR3: CAWSRSFQYF
DNA: TGTGCCTGGAGCCGTAGTTTCCAGTACTTC

D: -
V: TRBV9
length: 14
size: -
J: TRBJ1-4
CDR3: CASSDPGPNEKLFF
DNA: TGTGCCAGCAGCGACCCCGGCCCTAATGAAAAACTGTTTTTT

D: TRBD2
V: TRBV29-1
length: 15
size: -
J: TRBJ2-1
CDR3: CSGNSGTSGITPKFF
DNA: TGCAGCGGTAATTCCGGGACTAGCGGGATTACTCCCAAGTTCTTC

D: -
V: TRBV7-3
length: 12
size: few
J: TRBJ1-1
CDR3: CASSITGTEAFF
DNA: TGTGCCAGCAGCATCACCGGGACTGAAGCTTTCTTT

D: TRBD1
V: TRBV6-6
length: 11
size: -
J: TRBJ2-7
CDR3: CASSSDREQYF
DNA: TGTGCCAGCAGTTCCGACAGGGAACAGTACTTC

D: -
V: TRBV7-9
length: 12
size: -
J: TRBJ2-7
CDR3: CASSLAEGRQYF
DNA: TGTGCCAGCAGCTTAGCGGAAGGGCGGCAGTACTTC

D: -
V: TRBV18
length: 12
size: -
J: TRBJ1-2
CDR3: CASSPAAYGYTF
DNA: TGTGCCAGCTCACCAGCTGCTTATGGCTACACCTTC

D: -
V: TRBV11-3
length: 13
size: -
J: TRBJ2-5
CDR3: CASSLVVGETQYF
DNA: TGTGCCAGCAGCTTAGTGGTGGGGGAGACCCAGTACTTC

D: -
V: TRBV5-1
length: 15
size: -
J: TRBJ2-2
CDR3: CASSLTGTNTGELFF
DNA: TGCGCCAGCAGCTTGACTGGGACGAACACCGGGGAGCTGTTTTTT

D: TRBD1
V: TRBV6-1
length: 14
size: few
J: TRBJ1-5
CDR3: CASRTGDGNQPQHF
DNA: TGTGCCAGCAGGACAGGGGATGGCAATCAGCCCCAGCATTTT

D: -
V: TRBV18
length: 15
size: -
J: TRBJ2-7
CDR3: CASSPPSRNAYEQYF
DNA: TGTGCCAGCTCACCACCCTCCCGTAACGCCTACGAGCAGTACTTC

D: TRBD1
V: TRBV7-8
length: 14
size: -
J: TRBJ1-1
CDR3: CASSLARGLTEAFF
DNA: TGTGCCAGCAGCTTAGCCAGGGGGCTAACTGAAGCTTTCTTT